Here is one T cell receptor (beta chain) with its context. Clones were read by immunoSEQ multiplex PCR, and TCRdb kept only the in-frame ones, dropping some. The repertoire includes about 400,000 clones, roughly 85% of them detected once, and approximately 7.8% sits in the top ten. These data originate in a study of Ad26.COV2.S vaccination and SARS-CoV-2 variants. Study context: The trial was COV1001 and the donor's arm was Ad26.COV2.S. Each vaccinee took Ad26.COV2.S intramuscularly, once or twice 56 days apart.

This CDR3 has 15 amino acids. V gave up 4 bases and J gave up 8 bases, with 20 bases separating them. Germline assignment: CDR1 MGHDK and CDR2 SYGVNS. Regarding treatment: roughly 20 received Ad26.COV2.S at low or high dose, single or two shots; five or six received placebo; per-sample allocation not given. Specimens were obtained on day 63 following the first vaccine or placebo injection. Sample: peripheral blood, taken in a trial of Ad26.COV2.S vaccine versus placebo. The TCR comes from a person aged 18-60 years who received the Ad26.COV2.S COVID-19 vaccine or a placebo. The chain employs TRBV25-1 and TRBJ1-2; tentatively, D is TRBD1 (5 bases). Here the CDR3 reads CASSVLTGTTGGYTF. CDR3 nucleotides: TGTGCCAGCAGTGTTCTAACCGGGACGACTGGAGGCTACACCTTC.